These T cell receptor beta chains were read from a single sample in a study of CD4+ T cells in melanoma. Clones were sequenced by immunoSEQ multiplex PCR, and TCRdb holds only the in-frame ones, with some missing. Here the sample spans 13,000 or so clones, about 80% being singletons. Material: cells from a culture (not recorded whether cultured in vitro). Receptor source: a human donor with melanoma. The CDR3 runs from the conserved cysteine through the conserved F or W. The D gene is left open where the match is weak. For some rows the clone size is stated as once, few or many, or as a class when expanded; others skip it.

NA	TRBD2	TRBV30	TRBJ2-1	TGTGCCTGGAGTGGAAGCGGGGGGGTGCAGTTCTTC	CAWSGSGGVQFF
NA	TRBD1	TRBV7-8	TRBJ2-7	TGTGCCAGCAGCCTGATATCTGGGGACAGGGGCCTCCACGAGCAGTACTTC	CASSLISGDRGLHEQYF
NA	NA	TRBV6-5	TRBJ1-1	TGTGCCAGCATCGCGGAGGTAGGGGCTTTCTTT	CASIAEVGAFF
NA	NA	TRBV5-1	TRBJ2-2	TGCGCCAGCAGCTTGGGATTCAGGGGGAACACCGGGGAGCTGTTTTTT	CASSLGFRGNTGELFF
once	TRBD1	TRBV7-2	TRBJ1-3	TGTGCCAGCAGCTTATACGCAGGGGGCGCTATCGGCTCTGGAAACACCATATATTTT	CASSLYAGGAIGSGNTIYF
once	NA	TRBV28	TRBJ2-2	TGTGCCAGCAGCGGTACCGGGGAGCTGTTTTTT	CASSGTGELFF
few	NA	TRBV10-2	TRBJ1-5	TGCGCCAGCTCCGACCAGTTTCTGGATCAGCCCCAGCATTTT	CASSDQFLDQPQHF
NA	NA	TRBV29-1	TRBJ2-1	TGCAGCCTTCGTTCATTCTGGCCGAATGAGCAGTTCTTC	CSLRSFWPNEQFF
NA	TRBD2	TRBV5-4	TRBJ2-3	TGTGCCAGCAGCTCCAGGACTAGCGCCGCAGATACGCAGTATTTT	CASSSRTSAADTQYF
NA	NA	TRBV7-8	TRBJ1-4	TGTGCCAGCAGCGTGGGAGGGGGGGATGAAAAACTGTTTTTT	CASSVGGGDEKLFF
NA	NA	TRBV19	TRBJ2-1	TGTGCCAGTAGTAGAGGACTGGATTACAATGAGCAGTTCTTC	CASSRGLDYNEQFF
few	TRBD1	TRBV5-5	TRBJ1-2	TGTGCCAGCAGCCTGTGGGACAGGGATGGCTACACCTTC	CASSLWDRDGYTF
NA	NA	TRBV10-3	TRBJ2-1	TGTGCCATCAGTCACCCTAACGACAATGAGCAGTTCTTC	CAISHPNDNEQFF
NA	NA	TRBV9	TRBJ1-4	TGTGCCAGCAGCGCGATGCCTCGGAGGGAAAAACTGTTTTTT	CASSAMPRREKLFF
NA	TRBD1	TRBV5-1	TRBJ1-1	TGCGCCAGCAGCTTGGACAGGGGGAAAGCTTTCTTT	CASSLDRGKAFF
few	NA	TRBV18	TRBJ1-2	TGTGCCAGCTCACGGACAGAGGGAGGCTACACCTTC	CASSRTEGGYTF
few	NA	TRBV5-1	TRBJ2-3	TGCGCCAGCAGCTTGGGCCCGAGCGGACCCGGGGATACGCAGTATTTT	CASSLGPSGPGDTQYF
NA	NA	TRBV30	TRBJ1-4	TGTGCCTGGAGTGCTATCAAGGAAAAACTGTTTTTT	CAWSAIKEKLFF
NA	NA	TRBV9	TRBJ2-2	TGTGCCAGCAGCGTAGAACGTCTGGCAGGGGGGACCGGGGAGCTGTTTTTT	CASSVERLAGGTGELFF
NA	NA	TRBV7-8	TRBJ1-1	TGTGCCAGCAGCTTAGCGGGGATTACTGAAGCTTTCTTT	CASSLAGITEAFF
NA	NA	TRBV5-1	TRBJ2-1	TGCGCCAGCAGCTTGGGGCCGGGCAATGAGCAGTTCTTC	CASSLGPGNEQFF
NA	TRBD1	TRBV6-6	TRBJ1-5	TGTGCCAGCACCGAGGACAGGGGATATCAGCCCCAGCATTTT	CASTEDRGYQPQHF
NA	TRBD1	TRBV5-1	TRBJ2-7	TGCGCCAGCAGCCCGGTGGGACAGGGAGGCGAGCAGTACTTC	CASSPVGQGGEQYF
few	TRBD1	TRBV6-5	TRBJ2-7	TGTGCCAGCAGTCTCCACCACAGGGGCGAGCAGTACTTC	CASSLHHRGEQYF
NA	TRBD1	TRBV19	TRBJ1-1	TGTGCCAGTATACCCACTCCCTGGGACAGCGAGAACACTGAAGCTTTCTTT	CASIPTPWDSENTEAFF